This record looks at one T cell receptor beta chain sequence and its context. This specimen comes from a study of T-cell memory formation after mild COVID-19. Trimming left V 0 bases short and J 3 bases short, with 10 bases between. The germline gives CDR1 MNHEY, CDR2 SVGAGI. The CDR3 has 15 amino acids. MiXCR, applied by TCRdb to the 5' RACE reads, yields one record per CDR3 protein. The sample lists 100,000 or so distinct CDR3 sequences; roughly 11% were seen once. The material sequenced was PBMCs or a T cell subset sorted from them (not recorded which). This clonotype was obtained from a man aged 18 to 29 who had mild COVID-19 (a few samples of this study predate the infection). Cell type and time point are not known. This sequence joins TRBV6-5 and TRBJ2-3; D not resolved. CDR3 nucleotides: TGTGCCAGCAGTTACTCGAGAGCTCAAACAGATACGCAGTATTTT. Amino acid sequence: CASSYSRAQTDTQYF.